One and the same sample provided the 8 T cell receptor beta chains below, sequenced in a study of shared clonotypes between healthy human individuals. This table comes from immunoSEQ multiplex PCR, and its TCRdb copy is limited to in-frame clones, with some not included. The sample includes 2.3 million or so clones, 93% seen only once; the top ten take under 0.45%. The sequencing sample was made of naive CD4+ T cells from PBMCs. Documented subset: CD45RA+ positively selected. Receptors originate from a man younger than 35 in good health. Some clones in this sample may be carry-over from other donors' samples.

J is TRBJ2-7 and V is TRBV21-1. TRBV21-1 is a pseudogene segment. The CDR3 consists of 16 residues. The CDR3 DNA reads as TGTGCCAGCAGCAAAGGAGTGAGGGGATCAGCCTACGAGCAGTACTTC. Amino acids: CASSKGVRGSAYEQYF.

V and J are TRBV27 and TRBJ2-2, with TRBD2 matching 14 bases. CDR1 MNHEY and CDR2 SMNVEV come from the germline V gene (reference sequence). V was pared by 6 bases and J by 7 bases, with 10 bases of the junction left unmatched. This CDR3 is built from 17 residues. CDR3 amino acids: CASSLTSGRARDGELFF. As DNA, the CDR3 is TGTGCCAGCAGCCTGACTAGCGGGAGGGCCAGGGACGGGGAGCTGTTTTTT.

The rearrangement links TRBV2 to TRBJ2-1, with D tentatively TRBD2 (5 bases). Germline CDR1 and CDR2: SNHLY and FYNNEI. V was pared by 3 bases and J by 10 bases, with 16 bases between. The CDR3 has 14 amino acids. The CDR3 bases are TGTGCCAGCAGTGACCGGGGTCCAATAGGGGAGCAGTTCTTC. Its protein product is CASSDRGPIGEQFF.

This clone appeared a single time. The chain carries TRBV11-1 and TRBJ2-1; no clear D. There are 12 residues in the CDR3. The germline gives CDR1 SGHAT, CDR2 FQDESV (reference sequence). V gave up 5 bases and J gave up 6 bases, with 8 bases separating them. The CDR3 loop reads CASSKYTNEQFF. CDR3 bases: TGTGCCAGCAGCAAATACACCAATGAGCAGTTCTTC.

The chain uses TRBV20-1 and TRBJ2-5; D gene ambiguous. V was cut by 6 bases and J by 3 bases, with 8 bases left in between. This CDR3 comprises 11 residues. Per germline, CDR1 DFQATT and CDR2 SNEGSKA (reference sequence). The CDR3 coding sequence is TGCAGTGCAGAACAGAAAGAGACCCAGTACTTC. It encodes CSAEQKETQYF.

Worth noting for this clone: One end of the junction is discordant with germline, which a read error may explain. The chain recombines TRBV6-6 with TRBJ2-5; 9 bases align to TRBD2. Per the germline V gene, CDR1 is MNHNY and CDR2 is SVGAGI (reference sequence). This CDR3 comprises 15 residues. CDR3 loop: CASSHSGTSIETQYF. Written as DNA, the CDR3 is TGTGCCAGCAGTCACTCCGGGACTAGCATAGAGACCCAGTACTTC.

This clone appeared once. Other nucleotide sequences from this sample produce the same CDR3. The chain is built from TRBV15 and TRBJ1-1; D is uncertain. V was cut by 0 bases and J by 1 base, with 6 bases left in between. Germline V gene lookup returns CDR1 LNHNV and CDR2 YYDKDF (reference sequence). CDR3 length: 14 residues. DNA of the CDR3: TGTGCCACCAGCAGAGATTTGGGGAACACTGAAGCTTTCTTT. This codes for CATSRDLGNTEAFF.

The chain is built from TRBV6-4 and TRBJ1-5; no reliable D call. CDR1 and CDR2 from the germline V gene are MRHNA and SNTAGT. V was shortened by 4 bases and J by 2 bases, with 12 bases between the two germline ends. There are 15 residues in the CDR3. CDR3 coding DNA: TGTGCCAGCAGTGTAGAGATCGGCGGCAATCAGCCCCAGCATTTT. Amino acids: CASSVEIGGNQPQHF.